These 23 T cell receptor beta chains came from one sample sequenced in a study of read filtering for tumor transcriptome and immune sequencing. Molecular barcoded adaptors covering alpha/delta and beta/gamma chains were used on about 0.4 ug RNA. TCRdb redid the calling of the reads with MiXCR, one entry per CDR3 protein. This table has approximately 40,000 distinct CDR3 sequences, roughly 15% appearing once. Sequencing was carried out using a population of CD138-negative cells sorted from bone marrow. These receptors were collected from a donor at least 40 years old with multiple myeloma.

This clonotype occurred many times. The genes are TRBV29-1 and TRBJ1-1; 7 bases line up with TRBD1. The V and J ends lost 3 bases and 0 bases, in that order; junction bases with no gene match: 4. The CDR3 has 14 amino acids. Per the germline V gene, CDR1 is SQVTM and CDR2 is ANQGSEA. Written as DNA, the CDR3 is TGCAGCGTTGACCCCAGGGGGATGAACACTGAAGCTTTCTTT. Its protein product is CSVDPRGMNTEAFF. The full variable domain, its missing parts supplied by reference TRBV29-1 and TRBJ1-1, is SAVISQKPSRDICQRGTSLTIQCQVDSQVTMMFWYRQQPGQSLTLIATANQGSEATYESGFVIDKFPISRPNLTFSTLTVSNMSPEDSSIYLCSVDPRGMNTEAFFGQGTRLTVV.

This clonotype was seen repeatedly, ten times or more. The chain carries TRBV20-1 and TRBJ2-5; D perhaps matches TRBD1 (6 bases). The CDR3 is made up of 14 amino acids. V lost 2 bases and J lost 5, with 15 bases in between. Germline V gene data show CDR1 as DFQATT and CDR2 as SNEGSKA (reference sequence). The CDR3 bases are TGCAGTGCTAGACCCGGACAGTTGCTGGAGACCCAGTACTTC. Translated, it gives CSARPGQLLETQYF.

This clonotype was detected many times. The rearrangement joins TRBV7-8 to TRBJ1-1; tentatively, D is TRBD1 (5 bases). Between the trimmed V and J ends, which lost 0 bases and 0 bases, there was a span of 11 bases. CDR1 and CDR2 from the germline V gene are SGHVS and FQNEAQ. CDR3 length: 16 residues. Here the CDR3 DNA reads TGTGCCAGCAGCTTAGCCCCCTCGGGGGTGAACACTGAAGCTTTCTTT. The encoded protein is CASSLAPSGVNTEAFF. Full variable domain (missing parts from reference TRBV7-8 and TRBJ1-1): GAGVSQSPRYKVAKRGQDVALRCDPISGHVSLFWYQQALGQGPEFLTYFQNEAQLDKSGLPSDRFFAERPEGSVSTLKIQRTQQEDSAVYLCASSLAPSGVNTEAFFGQGTRLTVV.

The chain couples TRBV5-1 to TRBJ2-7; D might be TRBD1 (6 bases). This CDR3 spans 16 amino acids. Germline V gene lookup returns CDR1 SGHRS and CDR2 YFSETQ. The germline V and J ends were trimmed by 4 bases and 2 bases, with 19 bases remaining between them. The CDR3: CASSPLLTGQTYEQYF. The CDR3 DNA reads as TGCGCCAGCAGCCCGCTCTTGACAGGACAAACCTACGAGCAGTACTTC. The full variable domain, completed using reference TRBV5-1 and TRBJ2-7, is KAGVTQTPRYLIKTRGQQVTLSCSPISGHRSVSWYQQTPGQGLQFLFEYFSETQRNKGNFPGRFSGRQFSNSRSEMNVSTLELGDSALYLCASSPLLTGQTYEQYFGPGTRLTVT.

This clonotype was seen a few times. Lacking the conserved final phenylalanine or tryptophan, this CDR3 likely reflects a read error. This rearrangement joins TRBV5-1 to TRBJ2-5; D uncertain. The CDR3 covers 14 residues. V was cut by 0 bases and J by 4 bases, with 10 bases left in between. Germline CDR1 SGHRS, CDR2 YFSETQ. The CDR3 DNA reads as TGCGCCAGCAGCTTGGTGTTGGGGTTAGAGACCCAGTACCTC. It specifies CASSLVLGLETQYL.

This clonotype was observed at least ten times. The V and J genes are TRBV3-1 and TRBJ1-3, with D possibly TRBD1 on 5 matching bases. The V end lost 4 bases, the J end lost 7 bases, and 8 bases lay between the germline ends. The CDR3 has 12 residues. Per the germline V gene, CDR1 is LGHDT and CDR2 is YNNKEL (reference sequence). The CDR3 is CASSPRGNTIYF. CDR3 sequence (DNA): TGTGCCAGCAGCCCTCGGGGGAACACCATATATTTT.

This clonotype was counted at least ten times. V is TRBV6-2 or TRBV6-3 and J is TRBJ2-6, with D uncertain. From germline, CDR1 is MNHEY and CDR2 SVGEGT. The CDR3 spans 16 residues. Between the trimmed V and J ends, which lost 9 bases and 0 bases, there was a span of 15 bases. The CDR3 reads CARISSPFSGANVLTF. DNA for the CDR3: TGTGCCAGGATTTCTTCTCCCTTCTCTGGGGCCAACGTCCTGACTTTC.

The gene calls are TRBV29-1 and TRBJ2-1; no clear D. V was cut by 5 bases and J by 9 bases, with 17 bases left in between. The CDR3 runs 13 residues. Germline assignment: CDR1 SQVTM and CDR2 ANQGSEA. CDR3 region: CSVRSRPYGEQFF. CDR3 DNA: TGCAGCGTTAGGAGCAGGCCCTACGGTGAGCAGTTCTTC.

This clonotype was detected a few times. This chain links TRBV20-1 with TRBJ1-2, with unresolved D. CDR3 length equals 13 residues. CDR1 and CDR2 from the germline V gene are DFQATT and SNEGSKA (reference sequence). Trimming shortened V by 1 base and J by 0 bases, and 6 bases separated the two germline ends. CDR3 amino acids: CSARAAANYGYTF. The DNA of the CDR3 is TGCAGTGCTAGAGCGGCAGCTAACTATGGCTACACCTTC.

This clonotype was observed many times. The CDR3 sequence: CASSRPFAGGPSSNEQFF. In DNA form, the CDR3 reads TGTGCCAGCAGCCGCCCTTTTGCGGGAGGGCCGAGTAGTAATGAGCAGTTCTTC. V and J are TRBV3-1 and TRBJ2-1, with 9 bases fitting TRBD2. Trimming at V came to 4 bases and at J to 7 bases, leaving 17 bases not matched to a gene. CDR3 size: 18 residues. Germline CDR1 LGHDT, CDR2 YNNKEL (reference sequence).

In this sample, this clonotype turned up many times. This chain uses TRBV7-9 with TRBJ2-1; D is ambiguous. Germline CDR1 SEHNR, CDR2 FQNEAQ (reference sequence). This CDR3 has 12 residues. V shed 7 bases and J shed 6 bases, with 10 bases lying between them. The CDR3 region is CASTHPLNEQFF. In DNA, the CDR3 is TGTGCCAGCACCCATCCCCTCAATGAGCAGTTCTTC.

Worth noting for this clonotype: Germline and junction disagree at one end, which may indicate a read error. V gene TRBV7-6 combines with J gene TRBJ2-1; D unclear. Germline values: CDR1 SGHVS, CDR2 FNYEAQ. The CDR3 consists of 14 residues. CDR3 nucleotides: TGTGCCAGCAGCTTAGGCCCCGGCTACAATGAGCCGTTCTTC. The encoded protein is CASSLGPGYNEPFF.

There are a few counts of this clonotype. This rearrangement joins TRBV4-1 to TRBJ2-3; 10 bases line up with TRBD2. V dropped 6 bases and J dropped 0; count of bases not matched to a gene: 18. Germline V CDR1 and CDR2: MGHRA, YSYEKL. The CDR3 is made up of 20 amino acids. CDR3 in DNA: TGCGCCAGCAGAAAGGGTCTGTTTCAGCGGGAGGGCCGGAGCACAGATACGCAGTATTTT. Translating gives CASRKGLFQREGRSTDTQYF.

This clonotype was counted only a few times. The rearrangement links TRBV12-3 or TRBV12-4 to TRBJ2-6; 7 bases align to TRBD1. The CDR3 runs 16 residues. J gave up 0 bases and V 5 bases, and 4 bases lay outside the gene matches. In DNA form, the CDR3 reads TGTGCCAGCAGTAACGACAGGGTCTCTGGGGCCAACGTCCTGACTTTC. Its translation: CASSNDRVSGANVLTF.

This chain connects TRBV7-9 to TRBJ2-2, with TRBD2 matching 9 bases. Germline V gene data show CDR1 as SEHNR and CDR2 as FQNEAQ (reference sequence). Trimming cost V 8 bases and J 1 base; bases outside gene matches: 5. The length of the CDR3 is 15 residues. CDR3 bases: TGTGCCAGCCTTCGAGCGGGAGGGAACACCGGGGAGCTGTTTTTT. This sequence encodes CASLRAGGNTGELFF.

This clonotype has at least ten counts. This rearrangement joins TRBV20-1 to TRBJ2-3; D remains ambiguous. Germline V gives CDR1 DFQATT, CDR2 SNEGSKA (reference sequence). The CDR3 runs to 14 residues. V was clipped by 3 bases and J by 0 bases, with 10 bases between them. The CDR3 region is CSASHTISTDTQYF. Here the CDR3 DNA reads TGCAGTGCTAGTCACACCATAAGCACAGATACGCAGTATTTT.

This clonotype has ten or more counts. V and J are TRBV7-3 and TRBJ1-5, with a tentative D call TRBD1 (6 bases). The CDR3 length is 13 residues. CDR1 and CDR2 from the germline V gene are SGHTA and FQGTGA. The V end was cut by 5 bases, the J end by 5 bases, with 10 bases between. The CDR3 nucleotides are TGTGCCAGCAGCCTGGACAGTGATCAGCCCCAGCATTTT. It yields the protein CASSLDSDQPQHF.

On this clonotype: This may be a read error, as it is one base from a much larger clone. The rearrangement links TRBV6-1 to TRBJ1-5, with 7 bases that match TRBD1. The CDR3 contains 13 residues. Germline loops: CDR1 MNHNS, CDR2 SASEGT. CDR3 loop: CATATGPNRPQHF. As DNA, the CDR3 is TGTGCCACAGCGACAGGGCCCAATCGGCCCCAGCATTTT.

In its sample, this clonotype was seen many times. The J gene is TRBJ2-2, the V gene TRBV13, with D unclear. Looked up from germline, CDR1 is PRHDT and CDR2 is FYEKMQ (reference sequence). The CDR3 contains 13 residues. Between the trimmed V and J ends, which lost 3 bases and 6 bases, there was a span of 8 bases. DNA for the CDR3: TGTGCCAGCAGCTTTCTCGTGTCCGGGGAGCTGTTTTTT. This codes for CASSFLVSGELFF.

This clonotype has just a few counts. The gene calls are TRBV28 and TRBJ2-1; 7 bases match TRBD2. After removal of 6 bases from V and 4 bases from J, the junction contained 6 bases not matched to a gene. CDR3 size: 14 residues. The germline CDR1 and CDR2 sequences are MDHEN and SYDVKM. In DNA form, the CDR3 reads TGTGCCAGCAGAATTAGCGGGTCTTACAATGAGCAGTTCTTC. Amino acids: CASRISGSYNEQFF.

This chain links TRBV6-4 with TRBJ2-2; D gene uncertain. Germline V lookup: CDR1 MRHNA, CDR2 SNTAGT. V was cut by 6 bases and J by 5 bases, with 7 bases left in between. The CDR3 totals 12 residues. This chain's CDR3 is CASRDKTGELFF. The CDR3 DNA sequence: TGTGCCAGCAGAGATAAAACCGGGGAGCTGTTTTTT.

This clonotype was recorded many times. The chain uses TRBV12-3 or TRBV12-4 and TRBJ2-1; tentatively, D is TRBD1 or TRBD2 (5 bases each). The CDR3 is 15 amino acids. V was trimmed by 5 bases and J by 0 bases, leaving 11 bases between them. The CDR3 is CASSITRGSYNEQFF. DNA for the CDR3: TGTGCCAGCAGTATTACTAGGGGCTCCTACAATGAGCAGTTCTTC.

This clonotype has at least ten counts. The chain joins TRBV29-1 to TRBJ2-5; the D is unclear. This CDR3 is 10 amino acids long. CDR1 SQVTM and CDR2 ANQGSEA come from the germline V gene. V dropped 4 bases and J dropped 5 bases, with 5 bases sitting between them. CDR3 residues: CSVGSETQYF. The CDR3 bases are TGCAGCGTTGGAAGCGAGACCCAGTACTTC. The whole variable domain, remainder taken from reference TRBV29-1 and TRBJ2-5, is SAVISQKPSRDICQRGTSLTIQCQVDSQVTMMFWYRQQPGQSLTLIATANQGSEATYESGFVIDKFPISRPNLTFSTLTVSNMSPEDSSIYLCSVGSETQYFGPGTRLLVL.